This T cell receptor (beta chain) was recovered during a study of a mutant IDH1 vaccine in newly diagnosed glioma. Turning to the study itself: Standard pretreatment was either radiotherapy, temozolomide, or, for most, radiochemotherapy with temozolomide.

Noted time point: baseline, week 1 (first vaccination visit). Treatment: pre-vaccination baseline after standard-of-care therapy. Donors had new IDH1-mutant astrocytomas of WHO grade 3 or 4 (ATRX-lost). Regarding this clone: Its target is unknown.

Germline CDR1 reads SQVTM; CDR2 reads ANQGSEA. Trimming took 3 bases from V and 2 from J; bases not matched to a gene: 3. The CDR3 is 13 residues long. The assay was immunoSEQ multiplex PCR, and TCRdb's table has in-frame clones only and misses some. The sample yields about 70,000 clones, around four fifths seen once. Study-level findings and limits: Most patients, 85% to 95%, showed vaccine-induced immune responses.

The chain recombines TRBV29-1 with TRBJ2-7; TRBD1 aligns across 8 bases. The TCR comes from a woman aged 18-35 years with glioma. Some clones in this sample may be carry-over from other donors' samples. The starting material was peripheral blood mononuclear cells (PBMCs), obtained from a glioma patient treated with radiotherapy, temozolomide or both. The CDR3 loop is CSVETGVTYEQYF. The CDR3 DNA sequence: TGCAGCGTTGAGACAGGGGTTACCTACGAGCAGTACTTC.